This T cell receptor (beta chain) was profiled in a study of shared clonotypes between healthy human individuals. There are 10 residues in the CDR3. Germline V gene data show CDR1 as SQVTM and CDR2 as ANQGSEA. Trimming shortened V by 4 bases and J by 5 bases, and 5 bases separated the two germline ends. Turning to this clone: Its antigen is unidentified. Other DNA sequences in the sample encode the same CDR3.

Researchers partitioned CD4+ cells into CD45RA+ naive and CD45RA-negative memory subsets. The method was immunoSEQ multiplex PCR; TCRdb's version includes in-frame clones alone and lacks a portion of them. Of roughly 2.4 million clones listed, roughly 95% are singletons. Study-level points and caveats: Rarefaction revealed incomplete sorted-subset sequencing despite large depth. Naive CD4 clonotypes were shared across several donors at about 5.3%.

The receptor was derived from a man aged 18-30 years in good health. Sequences were obtained from naive CD4+ T cells sorted from blood. The subset: CD45RA+ positively selected. The chain has TRBV29-1 and TRBJ2-5; the D gene could be TRBD1 or TRBD2 (5 bases each). The chain's CDR3 is CSVGGETQYF. CDR3 bases: TGCAGCGTTGGGGGGGAGACCCAGTACTTC.